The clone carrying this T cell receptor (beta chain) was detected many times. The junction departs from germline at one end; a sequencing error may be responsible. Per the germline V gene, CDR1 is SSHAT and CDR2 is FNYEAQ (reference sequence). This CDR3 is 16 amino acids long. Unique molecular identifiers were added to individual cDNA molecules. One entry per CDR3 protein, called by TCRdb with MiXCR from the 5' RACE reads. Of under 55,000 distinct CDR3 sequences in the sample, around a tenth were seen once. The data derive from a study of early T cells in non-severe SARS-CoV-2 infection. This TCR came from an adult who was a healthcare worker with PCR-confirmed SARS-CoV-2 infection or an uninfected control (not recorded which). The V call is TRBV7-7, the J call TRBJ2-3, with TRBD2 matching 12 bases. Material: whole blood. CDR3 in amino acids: CASSPRLAGATDTQYF. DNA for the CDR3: TGTGCTAGCAGCCCTAGACTAGCGGGAGCAACAGATACGCAGTATTTT.